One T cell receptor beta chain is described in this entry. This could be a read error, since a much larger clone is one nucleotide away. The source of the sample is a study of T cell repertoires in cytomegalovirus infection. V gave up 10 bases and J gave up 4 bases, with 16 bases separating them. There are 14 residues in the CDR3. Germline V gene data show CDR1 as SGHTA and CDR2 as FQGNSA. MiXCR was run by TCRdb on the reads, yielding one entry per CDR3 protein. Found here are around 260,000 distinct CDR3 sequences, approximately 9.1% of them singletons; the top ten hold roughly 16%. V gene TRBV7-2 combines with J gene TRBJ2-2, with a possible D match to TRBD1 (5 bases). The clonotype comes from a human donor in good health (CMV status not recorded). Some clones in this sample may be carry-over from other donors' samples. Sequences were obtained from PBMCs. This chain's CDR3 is CATRTRGRTGELFF. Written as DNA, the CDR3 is TGTGCCACCCGGACAAGGGGCCGCACCGGGGAGCTGTTTTTT.